A single sample gave rise to the 5 T cell receptor beta chains below, sequenced in a study of T cell responses to AZD1222 COVID-19 vaccine (TCRdb year 2021). The meaning of the sample's time point label: sample from adult after SARS-CoV-2 infection, after symptom onset. Preparation of the library involved the immunoSEQ multiplex PCR assay. Imported from immuneACCESS, the table was reduced by TCRdb to in-frame sequences with V and J called. These copies leave out some clones; in studies compared against another copy, an unresolved V gene accounts for under half, and the cause of the remainder is not known. This sample is represented by 140,000 to 150,000 clones; around 92% of them were singletons. Clones ranked in the top ten supply roughly an eighth of the sample. The sequencing here drew on peripheral blood, taken after recovery from COVID-19. These receptors all stem from an adult who had recovered from COVID-19.

The chain has TRBV6-5 and TRBJ1-5, with D possibly matching TRBD1 (5 bases). The V gene lost 2 bases and the J gene lost 5 bases, with 13 bases spanning the gap. Germline V gene data show CDR1 as MNHEY and CDR2 as SVGAGI. This CDR3 spans 15 amino acids. CDR3 bases: TGTGCCAGCAGTTACCTATTCCTGACAGATCAGCCCCAGCATTTT. Its protein product is CASSYLFLTDQPQHF.

The chain uses TRBV28 and TRBJ1-4; D uncertain. The V gene lost 5 bases and the J gene lost 0 bases, with 13 bases spanning the gap. Germline V lookup: CDR1 MDHEN, CDR2 SYDVKM. The CDR3 sequence is 16 residues long. CDR3 protein: CASSGVEDATNEKLFF. CDR3 nucleotide sequence: TGTGCCAGCAGTGGTGTAGAGGATGCAACTAATGAAAAACTGTTTTTT.

By sample fraction, this clone is medium-sized. This chain connects TRBV7-9 to TRBJ1-6; 10 bases map to TRBD1. This CDR3 has 17 residues. The junction had 12 bases not matched to a gene; V was cut back by 4 bases and J by 9 bases. The germline V gene encodes CDR1 SEHNR and CDR2 FQNEAQ (reference sequence). CDR3 sequence: CASSSHDRQGAASPLHF. As DNA, the CDR3 is TGTGCCAGCAGCTCCCACGACCGACAGGGGGCGGCTTCACCCCTCCACTTT.

This clone was seen only once. The chain employs TRBV7-6 and TRBJ1-4, with D possibly being TRBD1 (5 bases). Germline lookup yields CDR1 SGHVS and CDR2 FNYEAQ. This CDR3 spans 15 amino acids. Deletions cut 2 bases from V and 7 bases from J, with 14 bases between. DNA of the CDR3: TGTGCCAGCAGCTTAATGGCTGTGGGGGGTGAAAAACTGTTTTTT. Translation gives CASSLMAVGGEKLFF.

The V and J genes are TRBV18 and TRBJ1-5; D possibly corresponds to TRBD1 (5 bases). CDR1 is KGHSH, CDR2 LQKENI, per germline. This CDR3 spans 16 amino acids. V was pared by 6 bases and J by 0 bases, with 15 bases between. CDR3 sequence: CASSHSQGSSNQPQHF. DNA for the CDR3: TGTGCCAGCTCCCACAGCCAGGGTTCTAGCAATCAGCCCCAGCATTTT.